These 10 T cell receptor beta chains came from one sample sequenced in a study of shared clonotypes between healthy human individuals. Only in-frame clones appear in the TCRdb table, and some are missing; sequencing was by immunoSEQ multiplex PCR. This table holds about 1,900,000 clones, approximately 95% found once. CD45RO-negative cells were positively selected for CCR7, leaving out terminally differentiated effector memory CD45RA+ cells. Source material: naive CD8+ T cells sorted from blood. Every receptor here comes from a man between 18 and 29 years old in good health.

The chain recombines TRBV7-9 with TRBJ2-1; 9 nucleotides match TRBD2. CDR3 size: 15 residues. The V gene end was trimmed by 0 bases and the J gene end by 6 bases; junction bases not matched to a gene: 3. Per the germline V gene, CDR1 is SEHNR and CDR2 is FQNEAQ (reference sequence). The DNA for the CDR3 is TGTGCCAGCAGCTTAGCGGGGACTAGCAGCAATGAGCAGTTCTTC. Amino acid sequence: CASSLAGTSSNEQFF.

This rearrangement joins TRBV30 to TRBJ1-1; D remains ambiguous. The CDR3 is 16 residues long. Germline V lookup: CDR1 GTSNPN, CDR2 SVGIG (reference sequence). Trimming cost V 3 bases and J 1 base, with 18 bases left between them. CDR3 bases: TGTGCCTGGAGGGAAGGAGGGCGGGAAAAGAACACTGAAGCTTTCTTT. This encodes CAWREGGREKNTEAFF.

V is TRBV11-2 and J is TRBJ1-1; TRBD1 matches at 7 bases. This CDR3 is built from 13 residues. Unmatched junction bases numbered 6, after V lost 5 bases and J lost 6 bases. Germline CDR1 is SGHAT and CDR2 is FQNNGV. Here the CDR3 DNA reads TGTGCCAGCAGCCCTCGACAGGGCCCTGAAGCTTTCTTT. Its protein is CASSPRQGPEAFF.

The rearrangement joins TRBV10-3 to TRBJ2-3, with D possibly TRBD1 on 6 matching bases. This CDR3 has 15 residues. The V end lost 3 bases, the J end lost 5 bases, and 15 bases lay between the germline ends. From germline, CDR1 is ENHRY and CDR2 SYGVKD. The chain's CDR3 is CAISDHREAGDTQYF. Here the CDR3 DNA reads TGTGCCATCAGTGATCACAGGGAAGCAGGAGATACGCAGTATTTT.

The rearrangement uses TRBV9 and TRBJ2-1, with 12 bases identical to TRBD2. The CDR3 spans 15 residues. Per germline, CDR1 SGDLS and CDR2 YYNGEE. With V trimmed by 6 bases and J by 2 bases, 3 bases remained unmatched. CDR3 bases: TGTGCCAGCAATGGACTAGCGGGGACCTACAATGAGCAGTTCTTC. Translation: CASNGLAGTYNEQFF. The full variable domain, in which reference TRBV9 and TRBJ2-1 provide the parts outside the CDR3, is DSGVTQTPKHLITATGQRVTLRCSPRSGDLSVYWYQQSLDQGLQFLIQYYNGEERAKGNILERFSAQQFPDLHSELNLSSLELGDSALYFCASNGLAGTYNEQFFGPGTRLTVL.

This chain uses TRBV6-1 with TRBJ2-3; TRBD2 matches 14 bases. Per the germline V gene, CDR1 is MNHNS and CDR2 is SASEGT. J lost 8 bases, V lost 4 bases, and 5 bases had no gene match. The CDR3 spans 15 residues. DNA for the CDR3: TGTGCCAGCAGTGGGGGACTAGCGGGGGACCTTACGCAGTATTTT. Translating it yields CASSGGLAGDLTQYF.

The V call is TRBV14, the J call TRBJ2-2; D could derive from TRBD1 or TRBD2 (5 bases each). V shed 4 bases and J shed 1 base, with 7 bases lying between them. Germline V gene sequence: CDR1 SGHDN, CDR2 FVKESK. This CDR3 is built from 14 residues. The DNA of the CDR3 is TGTGCCAGCAGCCCGAGGGGGAACACCGGGGAGCTGTTTTTT. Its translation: CASSPRGNTGELFF.

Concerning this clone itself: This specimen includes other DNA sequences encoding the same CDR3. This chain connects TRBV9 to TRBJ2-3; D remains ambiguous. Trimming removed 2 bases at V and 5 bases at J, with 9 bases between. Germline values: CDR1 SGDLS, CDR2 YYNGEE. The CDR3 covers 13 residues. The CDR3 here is CASSVAGGDTQYF. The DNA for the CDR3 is TGTGCCAGCAGCGTCGCTGGTGGAGATACGCAGTATTTT. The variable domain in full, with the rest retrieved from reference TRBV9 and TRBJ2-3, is DSGVTQTPKHLITATGQRVTLRCSPRSGDLSVYWYQQSLDQGLQFLIQYYNGEERAKGNILERFSAQQFPDLHSELNLSSLELGDSALYFCASSVAGGDTQYFGPGTRLTVL.

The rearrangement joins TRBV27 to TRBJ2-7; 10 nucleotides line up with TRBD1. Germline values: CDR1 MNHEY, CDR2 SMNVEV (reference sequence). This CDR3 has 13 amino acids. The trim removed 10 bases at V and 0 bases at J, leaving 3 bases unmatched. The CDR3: CATGTGVSYEQYF. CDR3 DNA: TGTGCCACCGGGACAGGGGTCTCCTACGAGCAGTACTTC.

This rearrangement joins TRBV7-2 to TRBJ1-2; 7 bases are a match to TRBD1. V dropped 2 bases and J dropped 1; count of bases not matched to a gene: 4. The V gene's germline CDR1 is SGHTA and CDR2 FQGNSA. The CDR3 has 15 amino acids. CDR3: CASSLTPGGNYGYTF. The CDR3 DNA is TGTGCCAGCAGCTTAACGCCAGGGGGTAACTATGGCTACACCTTC.